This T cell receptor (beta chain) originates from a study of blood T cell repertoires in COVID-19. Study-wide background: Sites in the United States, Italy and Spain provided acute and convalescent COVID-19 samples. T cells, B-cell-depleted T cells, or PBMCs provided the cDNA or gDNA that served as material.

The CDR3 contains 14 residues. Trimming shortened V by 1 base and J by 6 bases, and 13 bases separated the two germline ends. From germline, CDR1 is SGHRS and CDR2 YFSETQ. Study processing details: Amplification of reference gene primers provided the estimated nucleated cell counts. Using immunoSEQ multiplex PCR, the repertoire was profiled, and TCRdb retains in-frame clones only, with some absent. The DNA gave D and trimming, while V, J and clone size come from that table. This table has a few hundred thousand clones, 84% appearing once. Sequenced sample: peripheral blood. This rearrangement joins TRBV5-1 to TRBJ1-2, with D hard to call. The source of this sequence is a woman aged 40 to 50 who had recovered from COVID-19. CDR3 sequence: CASSLYRAADGYTF. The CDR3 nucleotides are TGCGCCAGCAGCTTGTATCGTGCGGCGGATGGCTACACCTTC.